This T cell receptor (beta chain) was recorded in a study of blood T cell repertoires in COVID-19. Those who participated ranged in age from about 18 to 89 years and resided in 24 US areas. Per the original methods: The authors estimated nucleated cell counts from reference gene primer amplification. Clones were read by immunoSEQ multiplex PCR, and TCRdb kept only the in-frame ones, dropping some. V and J calls and clone size are those listed in that table; D and trimming were worked out from the DNA. This repertoire shows a few hundred thousand clones, around 91% found once; its top ten account for more than 0.55%. Germline V gene sequence: CDR1 SGHVS, CDR2 FQNEAQ. The CDR3 has 16 residues. Trimming took 1 base from V and 1 from J; bases not matched to a gene: 4.

The J gene is TRBJ1-1, the V gene TRBV7-8; 9 bases fit TRBD1. This clonotype was sampled from a man younger than 30 who had recovered from COVID-19. The specimen sequenced was PBMCs or T cells enriched from blood (not recorded which). As DNA, the CDR3 is TGTGCCAGCAGCTTAGGGACAGGGGCCCCGAACACTGAAGCTTTCTTT. Its protein product is CASSLGTGAPNTEAFF.